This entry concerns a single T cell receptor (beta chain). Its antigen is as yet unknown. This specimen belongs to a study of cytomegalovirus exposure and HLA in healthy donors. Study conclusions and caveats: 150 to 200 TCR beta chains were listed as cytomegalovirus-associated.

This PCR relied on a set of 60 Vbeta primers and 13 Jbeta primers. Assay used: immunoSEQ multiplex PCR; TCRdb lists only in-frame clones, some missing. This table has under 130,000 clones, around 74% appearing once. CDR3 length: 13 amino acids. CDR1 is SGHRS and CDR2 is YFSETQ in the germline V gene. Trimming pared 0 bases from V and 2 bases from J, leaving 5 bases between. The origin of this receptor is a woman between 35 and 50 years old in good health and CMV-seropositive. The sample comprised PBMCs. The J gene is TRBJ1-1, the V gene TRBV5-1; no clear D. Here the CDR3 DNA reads TGCGCCAGCAGCTTGGACAGTAACACTGAAGCTTTCTTT. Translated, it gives CASSLDSNTEAFF.